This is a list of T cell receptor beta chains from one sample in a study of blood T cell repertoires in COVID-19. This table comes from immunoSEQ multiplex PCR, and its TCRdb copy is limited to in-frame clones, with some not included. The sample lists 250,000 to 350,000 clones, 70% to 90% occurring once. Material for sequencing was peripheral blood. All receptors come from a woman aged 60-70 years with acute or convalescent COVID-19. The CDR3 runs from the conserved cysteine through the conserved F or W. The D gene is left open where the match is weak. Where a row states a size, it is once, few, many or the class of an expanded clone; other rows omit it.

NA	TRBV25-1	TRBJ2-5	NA	CASSELRNQETQYF	TGTGCCAGCAGTGAATTGCGAAACCAAGAGACCCAGTACTTC
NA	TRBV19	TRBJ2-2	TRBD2	CASSIVSSGSGELFF	TGTGCCAGTAGTATAGTGTCTAGCGGGAGCGGGGAGCTGTTTTTT
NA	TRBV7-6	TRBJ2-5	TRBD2	CASSPTGLAGARVTQYF	TGTGCCAGCAGCCCAACCGGACTAGCGGGGGCTCGGGTGACCCAGTACTTC
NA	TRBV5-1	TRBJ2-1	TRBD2	CASSSQLAGPGDEQFF	TGCGCCAGCAGCTCCCAACTAGCGGGGCCTGGGGATGAGCAGTTCTTC
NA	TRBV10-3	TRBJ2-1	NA	CAISRSDNEQFF	TGTGCCATCAGCCGTTCCGACAATGAGCAGTTCTTC
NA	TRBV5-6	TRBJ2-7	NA	CASSPYGYEQYF	TGTGCCAGCAGCCCATACGGGTACGAGCAGTACTTC
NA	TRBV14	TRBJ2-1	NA	CASSPPTNYNEQFF	TGTGCCAGCAGCCCCCCAACAAACTACAATGAGCAGTTCTTC
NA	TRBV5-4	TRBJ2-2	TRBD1	CASRQTGGPGELFF	TGTGCCAGCAGGCAGACAGGGGGCCCCGGGGAGCTGTTTTTT
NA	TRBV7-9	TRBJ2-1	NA	CASRNLGDEQFF	TGTGCCAGCAGAAACTTAGGGGATGAGCAGTTCTTC
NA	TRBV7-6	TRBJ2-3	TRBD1	CASSLGSGGADTQYF	TGTGCCAGCAGCTTAGGTTCAGGGGGCGCAGATACGCAGTATTTT
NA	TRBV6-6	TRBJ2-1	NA	CASSPLVGGEQFF	TGTGCCAGCAGCCCACTAGTGGGTGGTGAGCAGTTCTTC
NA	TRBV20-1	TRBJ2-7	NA	CSARGRYEQYF	TGCAGTGCTAGAGGTCGGTACGAGCAGTACTTC
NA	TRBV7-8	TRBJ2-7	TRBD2	CASSKTSGSSYEQYF	TGTGCCAGCAGCAAGACTAGCGGGAGCTCCTACGAGCAGTACTTC
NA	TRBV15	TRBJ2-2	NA	CATSRDLRLTGELFF	TGTGCCACCAGCAGAGATCTGAGGCTTACCGGGGAGCTGTTTTTT
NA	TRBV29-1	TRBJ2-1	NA	CSVEAILVVGEQFF	TGCAGCGTTGAGGCCATACTAGTTGTTGGTGAGCAGTTCTTC
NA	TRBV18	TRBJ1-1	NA	CASSGAMNTEAFF	TGTGCCAGCTCGGGGGCAATGAACACTGAAGCTTTCTTT
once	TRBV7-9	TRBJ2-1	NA	CASSLASFHNEQFF	TGTGCCAGCAGCTTAGCGTCCTTCCACAATGAGCAGTTCTTC
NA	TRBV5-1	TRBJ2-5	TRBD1	CASSLGQGFGYQETQYF	TGCGCCAGCAGCTTGGGACAGGGTTTTGGGTACCAAGAGACCCAGTACTTC
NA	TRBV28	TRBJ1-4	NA	CASSLSYWGRGFAEKLFF	TGTGCCAGCAGTTTAAGTTACTGGGGAAGGGGGTTCGCTGAAAAACTGTTTTTT
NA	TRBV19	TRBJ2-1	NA	CASGFGLGIYNEQFF	TGTGCCAGTGGGTTCGGACTGGGGATCTACAATGAGCAGTTCTTC
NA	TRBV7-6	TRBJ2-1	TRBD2	CASSLGLAGPGNEQFF	TGTGCCAGCAGCTTAGGACTAGCGGGGCCCGGGAATGAGCAGTTCTTC
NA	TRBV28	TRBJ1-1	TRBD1	CASRVSSGTGNTEAFF	TGTGCCAGCAGGGTATCGTCCGGGACAGGGAACACTGAAGCTTTCTTT
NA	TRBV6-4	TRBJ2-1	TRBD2	CASSELAGPYNEQFF	TGTGCCAGCAGTGAACTAGCGGGGCCTTACAATGAGCAGTTCTTC
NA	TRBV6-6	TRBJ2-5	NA	CASSHTRETQYF	TGTGCCAGCAGCCATACCAGAGAGACCCAGTACTTC
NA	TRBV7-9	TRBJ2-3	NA	CASSPAADTQYF	TGTGCCAGCAGTCCTGCGGCAGATACGCAGTATTTT
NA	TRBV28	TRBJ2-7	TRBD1	CASTFRDRVDEQYF	TGTGCCAGCACTTTCCGGGACAGGGTCGACGAGCAGTACTTC
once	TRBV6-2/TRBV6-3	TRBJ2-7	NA	CASSDPGVMFYEQYF	TGTGCCAGCAGTGACCCGGGAGTAATGTTCTACGAGCAGTACTTC
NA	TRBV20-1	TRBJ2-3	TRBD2	CSASTGTSGTDTQYF	TGCAGTGCTAGTACCGGGACTAGCGGTACAGATACGCAGTATTTT
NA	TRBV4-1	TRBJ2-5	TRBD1	CASSQETGEETQYF	TGCGCCAGCAGCCAAGAAACAGGGGAAGAGACCCAGTACTTC
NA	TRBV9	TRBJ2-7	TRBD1	CASSDRDRAYEQYF	TGTGCCAGCAGCGACCGGGACAGGGCCTACGAGCAGTACTTC
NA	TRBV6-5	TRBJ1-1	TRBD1	CASSRDRHTEAFF	TGTGCCAGCAGTAGGGACAGGCACACTGAAGCTTTCTTT
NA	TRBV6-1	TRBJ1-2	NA	CASSEGAGYWVNYGYTF	TGTGCCAGCAGTGAGGGGGCAGGGTATTGGGTGAACTATGGCTACACCTTC
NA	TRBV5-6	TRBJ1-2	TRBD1	CASSSGTEYYGYTF	TGTGCCAGCAGCTCCGGGACAGAGTACTATGGCTACACCTTC
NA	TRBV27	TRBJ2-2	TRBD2	CASSAGSSGTTGELFF	TGTGCCAGCAGTGCCGGTTCTAGCGGGACCACCGGGGAGCTGTTTTTT
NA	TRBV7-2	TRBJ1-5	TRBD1	CASSLGDRGHQPQHF	TGTGCCAGCAGCTTGGGGGACAGGGGGCATCAGCCCCAGCATTTT
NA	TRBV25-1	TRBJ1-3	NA	CASSVNSGNTIYF	TGTGCCAGCAGTGTCAACTCTGGAAACACCATATATTTT
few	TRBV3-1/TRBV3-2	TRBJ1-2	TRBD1	CASSPTGAVSYGYTF	TGTGCCAGCAGCCCTACAGGGGCTGTAAGCTATGGCTACACCTTC
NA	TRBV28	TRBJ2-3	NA	CASSRRTSLSTDTQYF	TGTGCCAGCAGTCGCCGGACTTCCCTCAGCACAGATACGCAGTATTTT
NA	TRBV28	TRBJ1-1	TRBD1	CASSPGGTGSEAFF	TGTGCCAGCAGCCCAGGCGGGACAGGGTCTGAAGCTTTCTTT
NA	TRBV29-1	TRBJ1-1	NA	CSVEDRNSNTEAFF	TGCAGCGTTGAAGACAGGAACTCGAACACTGAAGCTTTCTTT
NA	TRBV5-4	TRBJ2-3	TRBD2	CASRRGGTDTQYF	TGTGCCAGCAGGCGGGGGGGCACAGATACGCAGTATTTT
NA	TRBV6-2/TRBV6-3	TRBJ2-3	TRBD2	CASSPQRGDPTDTQYF	TGTGCCAGCAGCCCCCAGCGGGGGGATCCCACAGATACGCAGTATTTT
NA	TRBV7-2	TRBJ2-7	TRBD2	CASSLRGGRPSNEQYF	TGTGCCAGCAGCTTACGCGGCGGGAGGCCCTCGAACGAGCAGTACTTC
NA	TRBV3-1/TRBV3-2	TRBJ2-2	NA	CASSQAPDTGELFF	TGTGCCAGCAGCCAAGCCCCGGACACCGGGGAGCTGTTTTTT
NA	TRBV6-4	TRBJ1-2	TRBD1	CASSATGASNYGYTF	TGTGCCAGCAGTGCCACAGGGGCCTCAAACTATGGCTACACCTTC
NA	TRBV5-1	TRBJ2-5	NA	CASSLEQTQYF	TGCGCCAGCAGCTTGGAGCAGACCCAGTACTTC
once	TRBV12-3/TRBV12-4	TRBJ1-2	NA	CASSFSELPSYTF	TGTGCCAGCAGTTTCAGCGAGCTCCCCAGCTACACCTTC
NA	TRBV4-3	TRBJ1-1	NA	CASSQEAREAFF	TGCGCCAGCAGCCAAGAAGCCCGTGAAGCTTTCTTT
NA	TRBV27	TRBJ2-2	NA	CASSLQGFGTGELFF	TGTGCCAGCAGTTTACAGGGATTCGGCACCGGGGAGCTGTTTTTT
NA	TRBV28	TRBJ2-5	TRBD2	CASSLLASGGWKTQYF	TGTGCCAGCAGTTTACTGGCTAGCGGGGGGTGGAAGACCCAGTACTTC
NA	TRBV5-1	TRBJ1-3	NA	CASSFLSRGDGNTIYF	TGCGCCAGCAGCTTTCTTTCCAGGGGTGACGGAAACACCATATATTTT
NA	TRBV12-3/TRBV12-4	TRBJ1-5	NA	CASSFYAYQPQHF	TGTGCCAGCAGTTTCTATGCCTATCAGCCCCAGCATTTT
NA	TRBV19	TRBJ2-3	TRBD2	CASSPGTSGIGDTQYF	TGTGCCAGTAGTCCAGGGACTAGCGGGATAGGAGATACGCAGTATTTT
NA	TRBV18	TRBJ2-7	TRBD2	CASSLLEAGIEQYF	TGTGCCAGCTCACTCCTCGAAGCGGGAATCGAGCAGTACTTC
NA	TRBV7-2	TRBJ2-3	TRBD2	CASSLVTSGSTDTQYF	TGTGCCAGCAGCTTAGTGACTAGCGGTAGCACAGATACGCAGTATTTT
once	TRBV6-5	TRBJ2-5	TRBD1	CASTRGPGETQYF	TGTGCCAGCACCAGGGGGCCGGGGGAGACCCAGTACTTC